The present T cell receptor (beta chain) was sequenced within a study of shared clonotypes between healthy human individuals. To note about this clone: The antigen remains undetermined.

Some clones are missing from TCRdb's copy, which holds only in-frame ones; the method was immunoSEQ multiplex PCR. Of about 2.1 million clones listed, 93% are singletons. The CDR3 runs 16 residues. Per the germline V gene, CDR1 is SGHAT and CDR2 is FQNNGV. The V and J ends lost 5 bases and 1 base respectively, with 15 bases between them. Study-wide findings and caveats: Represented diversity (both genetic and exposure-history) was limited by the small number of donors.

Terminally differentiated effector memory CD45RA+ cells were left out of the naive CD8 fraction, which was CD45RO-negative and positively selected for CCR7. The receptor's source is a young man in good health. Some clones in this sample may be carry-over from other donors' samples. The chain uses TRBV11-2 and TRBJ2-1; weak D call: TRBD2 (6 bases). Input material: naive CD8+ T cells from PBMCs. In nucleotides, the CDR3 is TGTGCCAGCAGCCCGTGGGGCGGGGCATCCTACAATGAGCAGTTCTTC. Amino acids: CASSPWGGASYNEQFF. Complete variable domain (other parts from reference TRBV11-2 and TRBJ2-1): EAGVAQSPRYKIIEKRQSVAFWCNPISGHATLYWYQQILGQGPKLLIQFQNNGVVDDSQLPKDRFSAERLKGVDSTLKIQPAKLEDSAVYLCASSPWGGASYNEQFFGPGTRLTVL.